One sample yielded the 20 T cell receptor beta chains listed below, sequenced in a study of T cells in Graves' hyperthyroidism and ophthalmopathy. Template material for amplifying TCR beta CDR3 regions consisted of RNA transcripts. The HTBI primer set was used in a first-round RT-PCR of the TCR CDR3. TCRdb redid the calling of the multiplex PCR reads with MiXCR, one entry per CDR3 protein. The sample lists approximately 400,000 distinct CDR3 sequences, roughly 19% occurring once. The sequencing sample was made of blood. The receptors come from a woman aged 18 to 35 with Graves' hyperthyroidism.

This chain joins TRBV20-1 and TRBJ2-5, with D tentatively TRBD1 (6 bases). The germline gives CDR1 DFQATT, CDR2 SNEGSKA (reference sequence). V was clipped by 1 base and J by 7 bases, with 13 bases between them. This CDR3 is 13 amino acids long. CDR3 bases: TGCAGTGCTAGAGTGGGGGCCGCAGGGACCCAGTACTTC. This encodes CSARVGAAGTQYF.

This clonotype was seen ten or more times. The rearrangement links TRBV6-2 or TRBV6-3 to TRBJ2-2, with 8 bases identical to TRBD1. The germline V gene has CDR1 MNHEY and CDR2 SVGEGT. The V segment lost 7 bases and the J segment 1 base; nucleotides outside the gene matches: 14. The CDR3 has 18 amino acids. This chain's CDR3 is CASTTNRGQGRNTGELFF. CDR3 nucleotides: TGTGCCAGCACAACGAACCGAGGACAGGGTCGGAACACCGGGGAGCTGTTTTTT.

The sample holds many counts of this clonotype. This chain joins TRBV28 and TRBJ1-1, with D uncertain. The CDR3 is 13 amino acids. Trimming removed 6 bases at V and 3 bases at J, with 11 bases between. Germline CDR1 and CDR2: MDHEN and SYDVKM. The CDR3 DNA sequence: TGTGCCAGCAGCCAGGTGCTCTACACTGAAGCTTTCTTT. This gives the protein CASSQVLYTEAFF.

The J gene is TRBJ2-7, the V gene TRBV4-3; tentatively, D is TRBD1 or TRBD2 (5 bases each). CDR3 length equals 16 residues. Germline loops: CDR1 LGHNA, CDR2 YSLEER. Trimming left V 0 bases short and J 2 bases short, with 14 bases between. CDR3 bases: TGCGCCAGCAGCCAAGATGTATGGGACCACGCCTACGAGCAGTACTTC. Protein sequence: CASSQDVWDHAYEQYF.

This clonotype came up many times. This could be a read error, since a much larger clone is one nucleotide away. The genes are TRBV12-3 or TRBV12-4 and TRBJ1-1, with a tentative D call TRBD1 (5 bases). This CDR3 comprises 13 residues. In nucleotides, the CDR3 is TGTGCCAGCCGTAAGAGGGTGGACACTGAAGCTCTCTTT. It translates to CASRKRVDTEALF.

This chain's CDR3 is CASTSSYNSPLHF. CDR3 in DNA: TGTGCCTCCACGAGCTCCTATAATTCACCCCTCCACTTT. The rearrangement uses TRBV30 and TRBJ1-6; D is unclear. This CDR3 comprises 13 residues. V was shortened by 7 bases and J by 0 bases, with 7 bases between the two germline ends. Germline values: CDR1 GTSNPN, CDR2 SVGIG (reference sequence).

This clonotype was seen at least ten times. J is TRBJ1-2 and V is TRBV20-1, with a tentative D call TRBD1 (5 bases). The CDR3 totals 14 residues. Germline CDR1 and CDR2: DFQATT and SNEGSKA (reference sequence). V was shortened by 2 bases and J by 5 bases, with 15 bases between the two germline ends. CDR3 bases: TGCAGTGCTAGACCCCGAGTAGGGGATTATGGCTACACCTTC. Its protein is CSARPRVGDYGYTF.

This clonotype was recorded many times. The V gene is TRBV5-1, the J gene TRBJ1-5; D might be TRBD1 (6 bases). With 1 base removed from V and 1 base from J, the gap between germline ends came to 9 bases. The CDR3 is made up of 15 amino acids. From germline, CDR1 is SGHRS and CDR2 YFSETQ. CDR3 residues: CASSLNGQSNQPQHF. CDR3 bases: TGCGCCAGCAGCTTGAACGGACAGAGCAATCAGCCCCAGCATTTT. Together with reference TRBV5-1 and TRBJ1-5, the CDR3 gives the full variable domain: KAGVTQTPRYLIKTRGQQVTLSCSPISGHRSVSWYQQTPGQGLQFLFEYFSETQRNKGNFPGRFSGRQFSNSRSEMNVSTLELGDSALYLCASSLNGQSNQPQHFGDGTRLSIL.

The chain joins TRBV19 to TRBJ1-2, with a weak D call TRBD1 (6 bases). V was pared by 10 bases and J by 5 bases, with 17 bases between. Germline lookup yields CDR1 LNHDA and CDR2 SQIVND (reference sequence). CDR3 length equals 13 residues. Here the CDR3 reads CATRAGQLYGYTF. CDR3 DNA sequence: TGTGCCACCAGGGCAGGACAGCTTTATGGCTACACCTTC.

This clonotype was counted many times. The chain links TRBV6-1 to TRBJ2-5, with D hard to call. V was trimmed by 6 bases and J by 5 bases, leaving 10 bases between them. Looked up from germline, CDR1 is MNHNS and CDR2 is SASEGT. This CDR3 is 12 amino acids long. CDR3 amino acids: CASRIVQETQYF. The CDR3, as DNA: TGTGCCAGCAGGATTGTGCAGGAGACCCAGTACTTC.

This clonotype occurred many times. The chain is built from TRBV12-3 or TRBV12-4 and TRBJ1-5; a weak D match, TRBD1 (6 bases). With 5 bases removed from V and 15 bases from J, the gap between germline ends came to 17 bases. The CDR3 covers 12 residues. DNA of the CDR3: TGTGCCAGCAGTCCGGATGACAGGACTTGGCATTTT. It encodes CASSPDDRTWHF.

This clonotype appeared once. CDR3 protein: CAQKSGGYTDTQYF. In DNA form, the CDR3 reads TGTGCCCAGAAAAGCGGGGGCTACACAGATACGCAGTATTTT. The J gene is TRBJ2-3, the V gene TRBV30, with TRBD2 identical over 8 bases. V was clipped by 8 bases and J by 2 bases; unmatched bases: 9. CDR1 and CDR2 from the germline V gene are GTSNPN and SVGIG (reference sequence). There are 14 residues in the CDR3.

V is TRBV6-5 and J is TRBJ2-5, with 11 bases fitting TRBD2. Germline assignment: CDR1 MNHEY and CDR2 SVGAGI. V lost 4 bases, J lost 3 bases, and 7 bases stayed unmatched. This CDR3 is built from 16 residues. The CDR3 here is CASSSPMGLAEETQYF. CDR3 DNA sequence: TGTGCCAGCAGTTCCCCGATGGGACTAGCGGAAGAGACCCAGTACTTC.

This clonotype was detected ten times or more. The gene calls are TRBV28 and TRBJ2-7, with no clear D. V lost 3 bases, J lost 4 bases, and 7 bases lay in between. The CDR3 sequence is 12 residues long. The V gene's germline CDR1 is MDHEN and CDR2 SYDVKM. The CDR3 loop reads CASSFLTYEQYF. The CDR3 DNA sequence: TGTGCCAGCAGTTTCTTGACTTACGAGCAGTACTTC.

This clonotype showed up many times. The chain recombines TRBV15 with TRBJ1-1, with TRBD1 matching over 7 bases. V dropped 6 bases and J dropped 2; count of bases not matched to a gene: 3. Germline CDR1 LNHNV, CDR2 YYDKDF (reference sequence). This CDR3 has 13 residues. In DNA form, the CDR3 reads TGTGCCACCAGTGACAGGGTTAACACTGAAGCTTTCTTT. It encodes CATSDRVNTEAFF.

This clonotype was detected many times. The CDR3 loop is CASRSGGTNTEAFF. DNA for the CDR3: TGTGCCAGCAGATCAGGGGGAACGAACACTGAAGCTTTCTTT. This chain uses TRBV28 with TRBJ1-1; 7 positions match TRBD1. V lost 6 bases to trimming and J lost 1 base; unmatched junction nucleotides: 5. The CDR3 spans 14 residues. Germline values: CDR1 MDHEN, CDR2 SYDVKM.

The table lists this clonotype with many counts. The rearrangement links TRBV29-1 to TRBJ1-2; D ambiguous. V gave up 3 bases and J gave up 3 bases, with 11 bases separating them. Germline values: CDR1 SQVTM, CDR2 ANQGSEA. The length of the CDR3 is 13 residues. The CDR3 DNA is TGCAGCGTTGAGGAGGGCGCCGACTATGGCTACACCTTC. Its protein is CSVEEGADYGYTF.

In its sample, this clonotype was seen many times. Here the CDR3 reads CASSSTGAGELFF. CDR3 nucleotides: TGTGCCAGCAGCTCGACAGGGGCCGGGGAGCTGTTTTTT. The rearrangement links TRBV11-1 to TRBJ2-2; 8 bases align to TRBD1. CDR3 length equals 13 residues. The J segment lost 6 bases and the V segment lost 4 bases, leaving 1 base of the junction unmatched. Germline assignment: CDR1 SGHAT and CDR2 FQDESV (reference sequence).

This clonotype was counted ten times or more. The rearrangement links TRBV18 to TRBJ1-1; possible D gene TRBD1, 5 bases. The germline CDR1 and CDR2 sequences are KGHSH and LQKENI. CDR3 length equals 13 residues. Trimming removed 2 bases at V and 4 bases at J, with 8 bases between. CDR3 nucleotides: TGTGCCAGCTCACCAGGGAGGGGCACTGAAGCTTTCTTT. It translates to CASSPGRGTEAFF.

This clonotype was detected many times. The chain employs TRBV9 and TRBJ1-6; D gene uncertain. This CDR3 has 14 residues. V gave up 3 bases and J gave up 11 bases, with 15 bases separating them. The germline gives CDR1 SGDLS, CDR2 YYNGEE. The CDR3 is CASSAQQTWTPLHF. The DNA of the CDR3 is TGTGCCAGCAGCGCACAGCAGACATGGACACCCCTCCACTTT.